This T cell receptor beta chain was sequenced in a study of cytomegalovirus exposure and HLA in healthy donors. Study-level results: Researchers reported in a later analysis that a missense DCLRE1C variant was tied to TCR beta V- and J-gene trimming.

Comments on this clone: Its target is not known.

Use of 60 Vbeta and 13 Jbeta primers characterized the PCR. The repertoire was sequenced with immunoSEQ multiplex PCR; TCRdb's copy has only in-frame clones and lacks some. The table lists approximately 120,000 clones, roughly 81% of them singletons. CDR1 is LNHDA, CDR2 SQIVND, per germline (reference sequence). This CDR3 is 15 amino acids long. V was clipped by 6 bases and J by 4 bases, with 18 bases between them. This chain uses TRBV19 with TRBJ2-5; no reliable D call. The clonotype comes from a woman in her twenties or thirties in good health and CMV-seronegative. Sequenced material: PBMCs. CDR3 nucleotides: TGTGCCAGTAGAAGTTTGCGAGCGCAAGTAGAGACCCAGTACTTC. Protein sequence: CASRSLRAQVETQYF.